This TCR beta chain was observed in a study of T cells after yellow fever vaccination. For TCR, cDNA came from 5'RACE template switching, which added a universal primer site and UMIs. TCRdb used MiXCR to reprocess the 5' RACE reads, holding one entry per CDR3 protein. The table lists a few hundred thousand distinct CDR3 sequences, under 9% of them singletons. This clonotype was seen a handful of times. The sequenced sample was CD4+ T cells sorted from PBMCs, obtained 5 days after the yellow fever booster vaccination. This TCR came from a man in his late teens or twenties who received the YFV17D yellow fever vaccine.

The CDR3 DNA follows: TGTGCCAGCTCACCACTCCAGTCCGGCAATCAGCCCCAGCATTTT. Translating gives CASSPLQSGNQPQHF. V is TRBV18 and J is TRBJ1-5; D gene ambiguous. The CDR3 has 15 amino acids. Germline CDR1 and CDR2: KGHSH and LQKENI. Trimming took 1 base from V and 2 from J, leaving 9 bases between them.